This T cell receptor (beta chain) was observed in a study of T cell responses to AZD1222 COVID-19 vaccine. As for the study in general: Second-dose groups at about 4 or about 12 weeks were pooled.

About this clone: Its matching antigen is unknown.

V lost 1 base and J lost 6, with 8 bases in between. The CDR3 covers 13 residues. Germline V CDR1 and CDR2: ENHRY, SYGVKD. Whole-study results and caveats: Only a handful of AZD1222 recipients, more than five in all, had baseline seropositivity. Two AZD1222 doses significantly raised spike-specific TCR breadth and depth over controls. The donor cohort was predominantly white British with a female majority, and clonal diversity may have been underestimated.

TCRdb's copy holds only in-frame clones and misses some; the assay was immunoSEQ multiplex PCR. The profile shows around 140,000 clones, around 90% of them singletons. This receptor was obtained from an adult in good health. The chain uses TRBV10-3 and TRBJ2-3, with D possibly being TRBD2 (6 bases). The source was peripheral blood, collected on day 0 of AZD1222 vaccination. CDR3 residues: CAISEWRVDTQYF. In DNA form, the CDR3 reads TGTGCCATCAGTGAGTGGAGGGTTGATACGCAGTATTTT.